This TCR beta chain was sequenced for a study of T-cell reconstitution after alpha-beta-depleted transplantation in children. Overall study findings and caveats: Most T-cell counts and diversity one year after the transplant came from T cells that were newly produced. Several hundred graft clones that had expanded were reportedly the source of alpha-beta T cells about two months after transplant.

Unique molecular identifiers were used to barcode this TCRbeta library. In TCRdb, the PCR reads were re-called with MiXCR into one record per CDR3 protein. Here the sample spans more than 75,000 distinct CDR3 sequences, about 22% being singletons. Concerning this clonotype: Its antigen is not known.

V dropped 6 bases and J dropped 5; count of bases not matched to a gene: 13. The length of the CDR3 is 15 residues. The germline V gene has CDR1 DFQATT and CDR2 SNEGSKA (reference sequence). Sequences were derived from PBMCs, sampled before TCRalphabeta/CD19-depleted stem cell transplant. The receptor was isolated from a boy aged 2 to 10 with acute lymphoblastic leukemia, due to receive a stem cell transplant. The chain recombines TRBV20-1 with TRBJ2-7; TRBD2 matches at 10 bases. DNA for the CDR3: TGCAGTGCGAAGGTCCCAGCGGGAGGGAGAAACGAGCAGTACTTC. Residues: CSAKVPAGGRNEQYF.